A single sample is the source of the 6 T cell receptor beta chains below, sequenced in a study of T cell clonotyping in hematopoietic cell transplantation. Regarding time point: recipient sample about 28 days before transplant, after cytoreduction. The assay was immunoSEQ multiplex PCR, and TCRdb's table has in-frame clones only and misses some. The sample carries roughly 50,000 clones, over 75% recorded once. Source: peripheral blood mononuclear cells, taken before stem cell transplant. Receptors originate from a man in his 60s with biphenotypic leukemia. Some clones in this sample may be carry-over from other donors' samples.

The genes are TRBV19 and TRBJ2-7; D remains unclear. The CDR3 contains 14 residues. CDR1 is LNHDA and CDR2 is SQIVND in the germline V gene (reference sequence). V lost 3 bases to trimming and J lost 2 bases, with 11 bases between them. CDR3 amino acids: CASSISAATYEQYF. The DNA of the CDR3 is TGTGCCAGTAGTATCTCGGCAGCGACCTACGAGCAGTACTTC.

The chain links TRBV4-2 to TRBJ2-2, with 10 bases matching TRBD2. Unmatched junction bases numbered 6, after V lost 0 bases and J lost 8 bases. Germline-derived CDR1 and CDR2 are LGHNA and YNFKEQ. The CDR3 has 16 residues. DNA of the CDR3: TGTGCCAGCAGCCAAGATACTAGCGGGGTAACAGGGGAGCTGTTTTTT. Its translation is CASSQDTSGVTGELFF.

The V gene is TRBV11-1, the J gene TRBJ2-5; D unresolved. The CDR3 has 14 amino acids. The germline V and J ends were trimmed by 1 base and 5 bases, with 11 bases remaining between them. Germline CDR1 and CDR2: SGHAT and FQDESV (reference sequence). CDR3 in amino acids: CASSLGTNRETQYF. CDR3 nucleotide sequence: TGTGCCAGCAGCTTAGGGACGAATCGGGAGACCCAGTACTTC.

The J gene is TRBJ1-5, the V gene TRBV6-6, with D tentatively TRBD1 (6 bases). The germline CDR1 and CDR2 sequences are MNHNY and SVGAGI (reference sequence). CDR3 size: 13 residues. V was trimmed by 7 bases and J by 0 bases, leaving 7 bases between them. The CDR3 loop is CASTRGSNQPQHF. DNA of the CDR3: TGTGCCAGCACCAGGGGTAGCAATCAGCCCCAGCATTTT.

V and J are TRBV4-1 and TRBJ1-5, with D unresolved. The ends were cut back, 0 bases at V and 5 bases at J, with 5 bases in the middle. The CDR3 is 13 amino acids. Per germline, CDR1 MGHRA and CDR2 YSYEKL. The CDR3 nucleotides read TGCGCCAGCAGCCAAGAAAGGGATCAGCCCCAGCATTTT. This gives the protein CASSQERDQPQHF.

The chain joins TRBV6-5 to TRBJ1-1; 8 bases match TRBD1. The V and J ends lost 5 bases and 2 bases, in that order; junction bases with no gene match: 4. The V gene's germline CDR1 is MNHEY and CDR2 SVGAGI. The CDR3 is 14 residues long. The CDR3 sequence is CASSRGQGNTEAFF. Here the CDR3 DNA reads TGTGCCAGCAGTCGCGGACAGGGAAACACTGAAGCTTTCTTT.